Sequencing of this TCR beta chain was carried out in a study of response to subunit inactivated influenza vaccine. For this clonotype: Its specificity is unknown.

Regarding the study as a whole: Every seasonal influenza vaccination brings in few new T cells, the authors suggested.

MiXCR was run by TCRdb on the RT-PCR reads, yielding one entry per CDR3 protein. The sample has more than 400,000 distinct CDR3 sequences, about 10% seen once. The CDR3 has 17 amino acids. Germline V gene sequence: CDR1 MDHEN, CDR2 SYDVKM. V trimming: 6 bases; J trimming: 7 bases; junction bases outside the gene matches: 18. The origin of this receptor is a man aged 45-65 years who received an inactivated influenza vaccine. Sequenced material: PBMCs from blood, taken around seven weeks after vaccination. The chain is built from TRBV28 and TRBJ2-7; 10 positions match TRBD2. The CDR3, as DNA: TGTGCCAGCAGCCTGCAGCCGCTAGCGGGAGCACCCGGGGAGCAGTACTTC. This encodes CASSLQPLAGAPGEQYF.